The next 19 T cell receptor beta chains were all read from a single sample in a study of T cells in narcolepsy. Generated by immunoSEQ multiplex PCR, the TCRdb table keeps only in-frame clones and is missing some. Of 27,000 or so clones in the sample, approximately 78% were seen once. Sample: CD45RA- memory CD4+ T cells from PBMCs. These receptor sequences come from a human donor with narcolepsy.

The chain combines TRBV7-2 with TRBJ1-2, with a weak D call TRBD1 (5 bases). With 5 bases removed from V and 8 bases from J, the gap between germline ends came to 12 bases. The CDR3 is 12 residues long. Germline V CDR1 and CDR2: SGHTA, FQGNSA. This CDR3 reads CASSPQGGGYTF. CDR3 sequence (DNA): TGTGCCAGCAGCCCCCAGGGTGGCGGCTACACCTTC.

This clone was seen a few times. The chain joins TRBV2 to TRBJ2-1; tentatively, D is TRBD1 (5 bases). The CDR3 has 11 amino acids. The germline V and J ends were trimmed by 9 bases and 5 bases, with 8 bases remaining between them. Germline CDR1 and CDR2: SNHLY and FYNNEI. For the CDR3, the DNA is TGTGCCAGTGACAGCCACAATGAGCAGTTCTTC. This encodes CASDSHNEQFF. Full variable domain (outside the CDR3, taken from reference TRBV2 and TRBJ2-1): EPEVTQTPSHQVTQMGQEVILRCVPISNHLYFYWYRQILGQKVEFLVSFYNNEISEKSEIFDDQFSVERPDGSNFTLKIRSTKLEDSAMYFCASDSHNEQFFGPGTRLTVL.

The chain carries TRBV5-6 and TRBJ2-7; 7 bases align to TRBD1. There are 15 residues in the CDR3. Germline CDR1 and CDR2: SGHDT and YYEEEE. V was clipped by 2 bases and J by 4 bases; unmatched bases: 9. CDR3 sequence: CASSFTRGPMYEQYF. CDR3 in DNA: TGTGCCAGCAGCTTCACAAGGGGGCCAATGTACGAGCAGTACTTC.

As regards this clone: Other DNA sequences in the sample encode the same CDR3. The chain has TRBV12-5 and TRBJ2-3; either TRBD1 or TRBD2 may fit D (5 bases each). The CDR3 consists of 14 residues. V was pared by 5 bases and J by 5 bases, with 14 bases between. Germline values: CDR1 LGHNT, CDR2 FRNRAP. In DNA form, the CDR3 reads TGTGCTAGTGGTGAGGGGTCTTCGAGAGATACGCAGTATTTT. Protein: CASGEGSSRDTQYF. The full variable domain, rest sourced from reference TRBV12-5 and TRBJ2-3, is DARVTQTPRHKVTEMGQEVTMRCQPILGHNTVFWYRQTMMQGLELLAYFRNRAPLDDSGMPKDRFSAEMPDATLATLKIQPSEPRDSAVYFCASGEGSSRDTQYFGPGTRLTVL.

This clone was detected only once. The chain joins TRBV11-2 to TRBJ2-7; TRBD2 matches 9 bases. V lost 5 bases to trimming and J lost 2 bases; unmatched junction nucleotides: 16. The CDR3 is made up of 18 amino acids. From germline, CDR1 is SGHAT and CDR2 FQNNGV. CDR3 in DNA: TGTGCCAGCAGCCCAGTCGGGCGAGGGCGGGGGGGGGCCTACGAGCAGTACTTC. This codes for CASSPVGRGRGGAYEQYF.

The chain has TRBV19 and TRBJ1-4; D is uncertain. CDR3 length: 13 amino acids. V dropped 3 bases and J dropped 12 bases, with 14 bases sitting between them. The V gene's germline CDR1 is LNHDA and CDR2 SQIVND (reference sequence). The CDR3 loop is CASSIIGTFQLFF. CDR3 DNA: TGTGCCAGTAGTATTATCGGTACCTTTCAACTGTTTTTT. The variable domain in full, with the rest retrieved from reference TRBV19 and TRBJ1-4, is DGGITQSPKYLFRKEGQNVTLSCEQNLNHDAMYWYRQDPGQGLRLIYYSQIVNDFQKGDIAEGYSVSREKKESFPLTVTSAQKNPTAFYLCASSIIGTFQLFFGSGTQLSVL.

The chain is built from TRBV5-4 and TRBJ2-3; 9 bases map to TRBD1. CDR3 size: 15 residues. Unmatched junction bases numbered 8, after V lost 6 bases and J lost 3 bases. Germline lookup yields CDR1 SGHNT and CDR2 YYREEE (reference sequence). CDR3 sequence (DNA): TGTGCCAGCATCCAGGACAGGGGAATTACAGATACGCAGTATTTT. It specifies CASIQDRGITDTQYF.

J is TRBJ2-7 and V is TRBV6-1, with D tentatively TRBD2 (7 bases). Between the trimmed V and J ends, which lost 7 bases and 0 bases, there was a span of 16 bases. Germline CDR1 is MNHNS and CDR2 is SASEGT. The CDR3 spans 15 residues. Here the CDR3 DNA reads TGTGCCAGCACCCGAGGGGGAGGGAGCTCCTACGAGCAGTACTTC. Amino acid sequence: CASTRGGGSSYEQYF.

This clone has only one observation. The rearrangement joins TRBV18 to TRBJ2-5; 7 positions agree with TRBD1. Germline V lookup: CDR1 KGHSH, CDR2 LQKENI. J lost 5 bases, V lost 4 bases, and 7 bases had no gene match. The CDR3 runs 14 residues. The CDR3 reads CASSRGQAPETQYF. As DNA, the CDR3 is TGTGCCAGCTCACGAGGACAGGCGCCGGAGACCCAGTACTTC.

V is TRBV29-1 and J is TRBJ2-3; 9 positions agree with TRBD2. J gave up 0 bases and V 6 bases, and 7 bases lay outside the gene matches. The CDR3 consists of 15 residues. CDR1 SQVTM and CDR2 ANQGSEA come from the germline V gene. The CDR3, as DNA: TGCAGCGTAGATCCTAGCGGGACTAGCACAGATACGCAGTATTTT. Protein: CSVDPSGTSTDTQYF.

The gene calls are TRBV15 and TRBJ1-5; no clear D. Looked up from germline, CDR1 is LNHNV and CDR2 is YYDKDF (reference sequence). Trimming took 0 bases from V and 2 from J, leaving 14 bases between them. There are 17 residues in the CDR3. DNA for the CDR3: TGTGCCACCAGCAGAGATCCCCACACGAGAGGCAATCAGCCCCAGCATTTT. This encodes CATSRDPHTRGNQPQHF.

V is TRBV2 and J is TRBJ2-7, with D perhaps matching TRBD2 (5 bases). This CDR3 has 13 amino acids. The V end lost 7 bases, the J end lost 3 bases, and 13 bases lay between the germline ends. Germline loops: CDR1 SNHLY, CDR2 FYNNEI. This CDR3 reads CASTPRVGYEQYF. CDR3 DNA: TGTGCCAGCACACCGAGGGTGGGCTACGAGCAGTACTTC.

The chain carries TRBV11-1 and TRBJ1-4, with D unresolved. CDR1 is SGHAT and CDR2 is FQDESV in the germline V gene (reference sequence). The CDR3 sequence is 12 residues long. Trimming took off 5 bases at V and 14 bases at J, with 15 bases between the two ends. CDR3 nucleotides: TGTGCCAGCAGCACCGCGGGGTCGGGTCTGTTTTTT. It codes for CASSTAGSGLFF.

The V call is TRBV14, the J call TRBJ2-1; TRBD2 aligns across 13 bases. The J segment lost 0 bases and the V segment lost 0 bases, leaving 20 bases of the junction unmatched. From germline, CDR1 is SGHDN and CDR2 FVKESK. This CDR3 region has 24 residues. For the CDR3, the DNA is TGTGCCAGCAGCCAAGATCTTTACAGGGGAGGACTAGCGGGGGCCTCGAGCTCCTACAATGAGCAGTTCTTC. It specifies CASSQDLYRGGLAGASSSYNEQFF.

V and J are TRBV19 and TRBJ2-5; weak D call: TRBD1 (5 bases). V shed 2 bases and J shed 9 bases, with 10 bases lying between them. Germline V gene sequence: CDR1 LNHDA, CDR2 SQIVND (reference sequence). This CDR3 spans 12 amino acids. CDR3: CASSIQGEAQYF. CDR3 bases: TGTGCCAGTAGTATACAGGGCGAGGCCCAGTACTTC.

This sequence joins TRBV7-7 and TRBJ2-3, with 11 bases matching TRBD2. With V trimmed by 1 base and J by 5 bases, 2 bases remained unmatched. The V gene's germline CDR1 is SSHAT and CDR2 FNYEAQ (reference sequence). CDR3 length: 15 amino acids. CDR3 residues: CASSLGGTSGDTQYF. The CDR3 region has the DNA TGTGCCAGCAGCTTAGGGGGGACTAGCGGAGATACGCAGTATTTT.

This clone has a single count. This chain links TRBV15 with TRBJ2-6, with D tentatively TRBD2 (5 bases). In germline, CDR1 is LNHNV, CDR2 YYDKDF (reference sequence). Trimming stripped 4 bases from V and 0 bases from J, with 10 bases between. The CDR3 is 16 amino acids. Here the CDR3 DNA reads TGTGCCACCAGCACCGGGGATGACTCTGGGGCCAACGTCCTGACTTTC. Translating it yields CATSTGDDSGANVLTF.

This chain links TRBV5-1 with TRBJ2-2, with D perhaps TRBD1 (5 bases). V was clipped by 3 bases and J by 1 base, with 10 bases between them. CDR1 is SGHRS, CDR2 YFSETQ, per germline. The length of the CDR3 is 15 residues. Written as DNA, the CDR3 is TGCGCCAGCAGCTCCCTTCAGGGGAACACCGGGGAGCTGTTTTTT. It is translated as CASSSLQGNTGELFF.

V gene TRBV7-9 combines with J gene TRBJ2-5; possible D gene TRBD1, 5 bases. The V gene lost 7 bases and the J gene lost 5 bases, with 23 bases spanning the gap. The length of the CDR3 is 16 residues. Per the germline V gene, CDR1 is SEHNR and CDR2 is FQNEAQ (reference sequence). The CDR3 loop reads CASTEALGHGWETQYF. CDR3 DNA sequence: TGTGCCAGCACCGAAGCCCTGGGGCATGGGTGGGAGACCCAGTACTTC.